This TCR beta chain was captured in a study of Ad26.COV2.S vaccination and SARS-CoV-2 variants. Study background: Donor was in the COV1001 Ad26.COV2.S trial arm.

As to treatment: some 20 received Ad26.COV2.S at low or high dose, single or two shots; about 5 received placebo; per-sample allocation not given. The samples were gathered on day 63 after the first injection of vaccine or placebo. Recruitment in Boston yielded a donor of adult age, 18-55 years. Notes on this clone: The antigen remains unidentified.

Notes on the study in general: Once vaccination had occurred, spike-specific CD8+ and CD4+ T cell responses reportedly showed substantial breadth.

The germline V gene has CDR1 SGHTA and CDR2 FQGTGA. J was trimmed by 0 bases and V by 5 bases; bases with no gene match: 7. The CDR3 is 16 amino acids. The data were produced by immunoSEQ multiplex PCR, yet TCRdb's version contains in-frame clones alone and is incomplete. The sample holds 500,000 or so clones, 75% to 90% seen once. This chain joins TRBV7-3 and TRBJ2-3; 8 nucleotides agree with TRBD2. This sequence originates from a person between 18 and 65 years old who received the Ad26.COV2.S COVID-19 vaccine or a placebo. The sequences come from peripheral blood, collected in a trial of Ad26.COV2.S vaccine versus placebo. CDR3 coding DNA: TGTGCCAGCAGCCGATTAGCGGGGCCTAGCACAGATACGCAGTATTTT. Translation gives CASSRLAGPSTDTQYF.